This TCR beta chain was recovered during a study of blood T cell repertoires in COVID-19. J lost 5 bases, V lost 4 bases, and 8 bases had no gene match. Germline assignment: CDR1 SGHAT and CDR2 FQNNGV. The CDR3 is 15 amino acids. Here immunoSEQ multiplex PCR was the method, and the copy in TCRdb shows in-frame clones only, minus some. The data contain hundreds of thousands of clones, approximately 90% of them singletons. The source is a woman between 18 and 29 years old who had recovered from COVID-19. The chain combines TRBV11-2 with TRBJ2-1; TRBD2 aligns across 7 bases. Material for sequencing was PBMCs or T cells enriched from blood (not recorded which). CDR3 residues: CASSWISSGDNEQFF. The CDR3 DNA sequence: TGTGCCAGCAGCTGGATTTCTAGCGGAGACAATGAGCAGTTCTTC.